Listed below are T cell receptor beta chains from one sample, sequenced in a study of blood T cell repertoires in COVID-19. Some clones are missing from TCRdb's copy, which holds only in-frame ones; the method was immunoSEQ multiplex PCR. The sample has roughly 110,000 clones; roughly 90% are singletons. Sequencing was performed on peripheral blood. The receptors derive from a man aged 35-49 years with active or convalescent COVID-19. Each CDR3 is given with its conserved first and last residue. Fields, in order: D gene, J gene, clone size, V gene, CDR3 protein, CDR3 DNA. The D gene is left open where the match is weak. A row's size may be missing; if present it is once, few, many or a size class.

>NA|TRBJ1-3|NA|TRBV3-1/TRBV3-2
CASSQDRSISSGNTIYF
TGTGCCAGCAGCCAAGATCGAAGCATAAGCTCTGGAAACACCATATATTTT
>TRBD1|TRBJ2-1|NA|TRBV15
CATSTGTANEQFF
TGTGCCACCAGCACCGGGACAGCGAATGAGCAGTTCTTC
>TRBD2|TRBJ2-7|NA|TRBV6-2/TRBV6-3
CASSYPTGTLAGKQYF
TGTGCCAGCAGTTACCCTACCGGGACACTAGCGGGGAAGCAGTACTTC
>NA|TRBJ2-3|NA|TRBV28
CASSPLGRWAREDTQYF
TGTGCCAGCAGCCCCTTAGGCCGGTGGGCCCGGGAAGATACGCAGTATTTT
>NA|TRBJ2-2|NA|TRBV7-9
CASSLEGGRGSGELFF
TGTGCCAGCAGCTTGGAAGGGGGCCGGGGGAGCGGGGAGCTGTTTTTT
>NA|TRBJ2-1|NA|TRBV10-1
CASSVGYNEQFF
TGCGCCAGCAGTGTCGGTTACAATGAGCAGTTCTTC
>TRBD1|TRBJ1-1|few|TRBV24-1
CATSTGGPEAFF
TGTGCCACCAGCACAGGGGGGCCTGAAGCTTTCTTT
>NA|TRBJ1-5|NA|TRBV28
CASSGPNQPQHF
TGTGCCAGCAGTGGGCCCAATCAGCCCCAGCATTTT
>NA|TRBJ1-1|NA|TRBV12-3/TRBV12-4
CASSASIQAFF
TGTGCCAGCAGCGCCTCTATTCAAGCTTTCTTT
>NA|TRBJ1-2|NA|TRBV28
CASSLAVSDSVLWGYTF
TGTGCCAGCAGTTTAGCCGTTAGTGATTCGGTTTTATGGGGCTACACCTTC
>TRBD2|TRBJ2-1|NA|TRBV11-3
CASSFGAGGGNEQFF
TGTGCCAGCAGCTTCGGGGCGGGAGGGGGCAATGAGCAGTTCTTC
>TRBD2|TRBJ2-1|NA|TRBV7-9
CASSSGGDEQFF
TGTGCCAGCAGCTCGGGGGGAGATGAGCAGTTCTTC
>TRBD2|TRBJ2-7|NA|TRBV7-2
CASSSTSGSSYEQYF
TGTGCCAGCAGCTCGACTAGCGGAAGCTCCTACGAGCAGTACTTC
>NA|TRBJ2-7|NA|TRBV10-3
CAITGRDSYEQYF
TGTGCCATCACAGGACGGGACTCCTACGAGCAGTACTTC
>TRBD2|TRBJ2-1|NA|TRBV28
CASSLSVLAGSNEQFF
TGTGCCAGCAGTTTATCGGTACTAGCGGGAAGTAATGAGCAGTTCTTC
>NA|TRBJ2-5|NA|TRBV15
CATKTSLQETQYF
TGTGCCACCAAAACGTCTCTACAAGAGACCCAGTACTTC
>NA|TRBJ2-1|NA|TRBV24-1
CATSDAGRSYNEQFF
TGTGCCACCAGTGACGCAGGTAGATCCTACAATGAGCAGTTCTTC
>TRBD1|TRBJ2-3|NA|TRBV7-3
CASSDGQGPADTQYF
TGTGCCAGCAGCGATGGACAGGGGCCGGCGGATACGCAGTATTTT
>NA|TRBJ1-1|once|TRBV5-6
CASSVTVNTEAFF
TGTGCCAGCAGCGTGACAGTGAACACTGAAGCTTTCTTT
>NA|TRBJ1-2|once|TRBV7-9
CASSLVQIQANYGYTF
TGTGCCAGCAGCTTAGTCCAGATACAAGCTAACTATGGCTACACCTTC
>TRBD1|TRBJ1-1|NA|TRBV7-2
CASSGPPGGTEAFF
TGTGCCAGCAGCGGTCCACCAGGGGGCACTGAAGCTTTCTTT
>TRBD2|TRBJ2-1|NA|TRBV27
CASSLAGGHNEQFF
TGTGCCAGCAGTCTAGCGGGAGGCCACAATGAGCAGTTCTTC
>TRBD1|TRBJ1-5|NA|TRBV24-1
CATSDRQTGGNQPQHF
TGTGCCACCAGTGACCGGCAGACAGGGGGCAATCAGCCCCAGCATTTT
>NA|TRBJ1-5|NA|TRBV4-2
CASSQEESVNQPQHF
TGTGCCAGCAGCCAAGAGGAGTCGGTCAATCAGCCCCAGCATTTT
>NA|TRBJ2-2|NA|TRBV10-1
CATRRGNTGELFF
TGCGCCACCCGCAGGGGGAACACCGGGGAGCTGTTTTTT
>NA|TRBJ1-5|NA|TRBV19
CASSIAHYSNQPQHF
TGTGCCAGTAGTATTGCACATTATAGCAATCAGCCCCAGCATTTT
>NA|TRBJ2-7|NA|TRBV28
CASSPPEWGAEQYF
TGTGCCAGCAGTCCCCCCGAGTGGGGCGCCGAGCAGTACTTC
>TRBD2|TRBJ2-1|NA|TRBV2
CASSPGTSALKEQFF
TGTGCCAGCAGTCCCGGGACTAGCGCCTTAAAAGAGCAGTTCTTC
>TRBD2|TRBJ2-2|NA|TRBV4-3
CASSQERGGRDTGELFF
TGCGCCAGCAGCCAAGAGAGGGGCGGGAGGGACACCGGGGAGCTGTTTTTT
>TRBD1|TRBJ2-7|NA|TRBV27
CASSSGQGLYEQYF
TGTGCCAGCAGTTCGGGACAGGGCCTCTACGAGCAGTACTTC
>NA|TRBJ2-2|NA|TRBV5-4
CASSLRGRREGTGELFF
TGTGCCAGCAGCTTGCGCGGGCGAAGGGAAGGGACCGGGGAGCTGTTTTTT
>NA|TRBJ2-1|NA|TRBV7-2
CASSSTTRGYYNEQFF
TGTGCCAGCAGCTCCACTACTCGCGGGTACTACAATGAGCAGTTCTTC
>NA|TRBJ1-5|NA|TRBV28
CASKLVQNQPQHF
TGTGCCAGCAAACTGGTACAGAATCAGCCCCAGCATTTT
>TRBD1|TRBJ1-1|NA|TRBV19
CASSTQETGGTEAFF
TGTGCCAGTAGTACCCAAGAGACAGGGGGCACTGAAGCTTTCTTT
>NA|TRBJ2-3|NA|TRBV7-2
CASSLRYSTDTQYF
TGTGCCAGCAGCTTGCGTTATAGCACAGATACGCAGTATTTT
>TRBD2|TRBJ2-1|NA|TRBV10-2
CASSPLAGADYNEQFF
TGCGCCAGCAGTCCCCTAGCGGGAGCGGATTACAATGAGCAGTTCTTC
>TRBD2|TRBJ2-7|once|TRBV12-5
CASARGTSGIYEQYF
TGTGCTAGTGCCCGCGGGACTAGCGGTATCTACGAGCAGTACTTC
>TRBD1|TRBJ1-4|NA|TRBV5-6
CASSFGQDEKLFF
TGTGCCAGCAGCTTCGGACAGGATGAAAAACTGTTTTTT
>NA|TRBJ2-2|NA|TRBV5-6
CASSLGSIRKLVDTGELFF
TGTGCCAGCAGCTTGGGGTCAATACGTAAGCTAGTCGACACCGGGGAGCTGTTTTTT
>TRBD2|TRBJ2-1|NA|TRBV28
CASSERASGHNEQFF
TGTGCCAGCAGCGAAAGGGCTAGCGGACACAATGAGCAGTTCTTC
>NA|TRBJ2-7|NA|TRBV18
CASQKAGSYEQYF
TGTGCCAGCCAAAAAGCAGGGTCCTACGAGCAGTACTTC
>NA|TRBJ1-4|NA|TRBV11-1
CASSPGEGEKLFF
TGTGCCAGCAGCCCAGGGGAAGGGGAAAAACTGTTTTTT
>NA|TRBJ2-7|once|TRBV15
CATSRGSDGLTEQYF
TGTGCCACCAGCAGAGGTAGTGATGGTCTCACCGAGCAGTACTTC
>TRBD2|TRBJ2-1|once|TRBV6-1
CASREWTSGRGDEQFF
TGTGCCAGCAGGGAATGGACTAGCGGGAGAGGGGATGAGCAGTTCTTC
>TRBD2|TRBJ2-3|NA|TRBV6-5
CASSYSAGGADTQYF
TGTGCCAGCAGTTACTCGGCGGGAGGCGCAGATACGCAGTATTTT